These 17 T cell receptor beta chains were sequenced from one sample in a study of T cell responses to AZD1222 COVID-19 vaccine (dated by TCRdb to the early 2020s). The library was built by means of the immunoSEQ multiplex PCR assay. TCRdb limited this immuneACCESS table to in-frame rearrangements with V and J called. A share of clones is missing; checked studies link under half to unresolved V genes, and the rest is unexplained. Here the sample has fewer than 95,000 clones; under 95% occur a single time. In total, the top ten clones hold 6.5% to 9.5% of the sample. The sample's time point label is to be understood as: about 28 days (+/-7) after the second vaccine dose. The material was peripheral blood, obtained 28 days after the second AZD1222 dose. These TCRs come from an adult who received the AZD1222 COVID-19 vaccine.

The rearrangement joins TRBV30 to TRBJ2-2; tentatively, D is TRBD1 (5 bases). V was cut by 2 bases and J by 1 base, with 5 bases left in between. This CDR3 spans 13 amino acids. Germline V gene data show CDR1 as GTSNPN and CDR2 as SVGIG (reference sequence). The CDR3 coding sequence is TGTGCCTGGAGTAGGGGGAACACCGGGGAGCTGTTTTTT. Amino acid sequence: CAWSRGNTGELFF.

In this sample, this clone turned up a few times. The chain couples TRBV27 to TRBJ2-7; TRBD1 agrees at 7 bases. Germline V lookup: CDR1 MNHEY, CDR2 SMNVEV (reference sequence). The CDR3 has 16 amino acids. V shed 8 bases and J 0 bases; nucleotides not matched to a gene: 13. CDR3 sequence: CASLPYDRASSYEQYF. The CDR3 DNA sequence: TGTGCCAGCCTTCCCTACGACAGGGCGAGCTCCTACGAGCAGTACTTC.

J is TRBJ1-1 and V is TRBV10-1; TRBD1 might be the D (5 bases). Between the trimmed V and J ends, which lost 3 bases and 4 bases, there was a span of 15 bases. Germline CDR1 WNHNN, CDR2 SYGVQD (reference sequence). The CDR3 contains 15 residues. The chain's CDR3 is CASSDGGAQGTEAFF. For the CDR3, the DNA is TGCGCCAGCAGTGATGGGGGAGCCCAAGGCACTGAAGCTTTCTTT.

This rearrangement joins TRBV9 to TRBJ2-1, with 9 positions matching TRBD2. This CDR3 is built from 16 residues. Per germline, CDR1 SGDLS and CDR2 YYNGEE. Trimming at V came to 2 bases and at J to 7 bases, leaving 10 bases not matched to a gene. The DNA of the CDR3 is TGTGCCAGCAGCGTTGGGGTAGCGGGAGTTGAAAATGAGCAGTTCTTC. Translated: CASSVGVAGVENEQFF.

V gene TRBV7-2 combines with J gene TRBJ2-3, with D possibly TRBD2 on 6 matching bases. The CDR3 extends over 14 amino acids. Trimming removed 7 bases from V and 2 bases from J, with 13 bases in between. Germline CDR1 SGHTA, CDR2 FQGNSA. The chain's CDR3 is CASTLRGTTDTQYF. The CDR3 bases are TGTGCCAGCACTCTCCGGGGGACCACAGATACGCAGTATTTT.

This clone was picked up one time. The chain combines TRBV19 with TRBJ1-1; 7 positions match TRBD1. Looked up from germline, CDR1 is LNHDA and CDR2 is SQIVND (reference sequence). This CDR3 is built from 14 residues. V was pared by 5 bases and J by 1 base, with 4 bases of the junction left unmatched. The CDR3: CASSRRQGNTEAFF. Written as DNA, the CDR3 is TGTGCCAGTAGTCGAAGACAGGGGAACACTGAAGCTTTCTTT.

The rearrangement joins TRBV15 to TRBJ1-5; D is uncertain. Trimming took 0 bases from V and 4 from J, leaving 7 bases between them. CDR3 length: 14 amino acids. Germline CDR1 reads LNHNV; CDR2 reads YYDKDF (reference sequence). CDR3 region: CATSRDQVNQPQHF. As DNA, the CDR3 is TGTGCCACCAGCAGAGACCAAGTTAATCAGCCCCAGCATTTT.

The chain has TRBV9 and TRBJ2-7; 14 bases are shared with TRBD2. V lost 3 bases and J lost 3; bases outside the gene matches: 8. This CDR3 spans 17 amino acids. CDR1 SGDLS and CDR2 YYNGEE come from the germline V gene. The CDR3 nucleotides are TGTGCCAGCAGCGCCGGGGGACTAGCGGGAGAGGTCTACGAGCAGTACTTC. Translating it yields CASSAGGLAGEVYEQYF.

This clone was counted once. This rearrangement joins TRBV5-1 to TRBJ2-3; D call uncertain. Germline CDR1 and CDR2: SGHRS and YFSETQ. This CDR3 is built from 15 residues. Trimming cost V 0 bases and J 0 bases, with 8 bases left between them. The CDR3 DNA follows: TGCGCCAGCAGCTTGGTTGCGGCTAGCACAGATACGCAGTATTTT. Amino acids: CASSLVAASTDTQYF.

The rearrangement joins TRBV27 to TRBJ2-1, with D possibly TRBD2 on 6 matching bases. The CDR3 totals 11 residues. The germline V gene encodes CDR1 MNHEY and CDR2 SMNVEV (reference sequence). V was trimmed by 6 bases and J by 8 bases, leaving 8 bases between them. DNA of the CDR3: TGTGCCAGCAGACTAGCAGATGAGCAGTTCTTC. It yields the protein CASRLADEQFF.

The CDR3 region has the DNA TGTGCCAGCAGCCAAGGGCGTAGACAGGGGTACGGCTACACCTTC. Translating gives CASSQGRRQGYGYTF. V is TRBV3-1 (or the pseudogene TRBV3-2) and J is TRBJ1-2; 8 bases map to TRBD1. CDR3 length: 15 amino acids. Germline CDR1 LGHDT, CDR2 YNNKEL (reference sequence). After removal of 1 base from V and 8 bases from J, the junction contained 9 bases not matched to a gene.

In DNA form, the CDR3 reads TGTGCCAGCAGCCCCCGACTAGCGGGAGTGAGAGAGACCCAGTACTTC. This codes for CASSPRLAGVRETQYF. The rearrangement uses TRBV7-8 and TRBJ2-5; 12 nucleotides line up with TRBD2. CDR3 size: 16 residues. The J segment lost 4 bases and the V segment lost 5 bases, leaving 8 bases of the junction unmatched. Germline CDR1 and CDR2: SGHVS and FQNEAQ.

CDR3 sequence reads: CASSVSLAGGTSYEQYF. CDR3 nucleotide sequence: TGTGCCAGCAGTGTATCACTAGCTGGCGGGACGTCCTACGAGCAGTACTTC. The chain uses TRBV6-1 and TRBJ2-7; D is possibly TRBD2 (6 bases). The V and J ends lost 4 bases and 1 base respectively, with 20 bases between them. The CDR3 spans 17 residues. Germline-derived CDR1 and CDR2 are MNHNS and SASEGT.

V usage is TRBV6-1 and J usage is TRBJ1-2; D might be TRBD1 (6 bases). With 4 bases removed from V and 3 bases from J, the gap between germline ends came to 18 bases. Germline loops: CDR1 MNHNS, CDR2 SASEGT. The CDR3 contains 16 residues. This chain's CDR3 is CASSAFNGRGDYGYTF. Written as DNA, the CDR3 is TGTGCCAGCAGTGCCTTCAACGGAAGGGGGGACTATGGCTACACCTTC.

The chain joins TRBV5-1 to TRBJ2-1; TRBD2 might be the D (7 bases). This CDR3 region has 17 residues. V was clipped by 0 bases and J by 1 base, with 14 bases between them. CDR1 and CDR2 (germline): SGHRS, YFSETQ. DNA of the CDR3: TGCGCCAGCAGCTTGGGTCGGGGGGCGAGTTCCTACAATGAGCAGTTCTTC. Translated, it gives CASSLGRGASSYNEQFF.

V usage is TRBV21-1 and J usage is TRBJ1-4; the table gives TRBD1 as D, unverified against the DNA. TRBV21-1 is a documented pseudogene. This CDR3 contains 18 residues. CDR3 amino acids: CASSKVRRRQGSTEKLFF. The CDR3 DNA sequence: TGTGCCAGCAGCAAAGTCCGCCGACGACAGGGCTCTACCGAAAAACTGTTTTTT.

This clone came up once. The CDR3 is CASALGLNTGELFF. The CDR3 DNA sequence: TGTGCCAGCGCCCTCGGCCTGAACACCGGGGAGCTGTTTTTT. This sequence joins TRBV18 and TRBJ2-2; D remains unclear. CDR3 length: 14 residues. Trimming took off 8 bases at V and 1 base at J, with 11 bases between the two ends. Per the germline V gene, CDR1 is KGHSH and CDR2 is LQKENI. Using reference TRBV18 and TRBJ2-2 for the parts outside the CDR3, the full variable domain is NAGVMQNPRHLVRRRGQEARLRCSPMKGHSHVYWYRQLPEEGLKFMVYLQKENIIDESGMPKERFSAEFPKEGPSILRIQQVVRGDSAAYFCASALGLNTGELFFGEGSRLTVL.